This paragraph covers one T cell receptor (beta chain) sequence. The record originates from a study of blood T cell repertoires in COVID-19. Study-wide context: Italy, Spain and the United States were the sources of the convalescent and acute COVID-19 samples. Nucleic acid was either cDNA or gDNA, and it came from T cells, B-cell-depleted T cells, or PBMCs.

Trimming took 10 bases from V and 8 from J; bases not matched to a gene: 8. The CDR3 spans 13 residues. In germline, CDR1 is MNHEY, CDR2 SVGAGI. Method: immunoSEQ multiplex PCR; TCRdb's copy keeps in-frame clones and lacks some. Of just under 150,000 clones detected, 80% to 90% appear once; the ten largest clones hold more than 6.5%. The chain employs TRBV6-5 and TRBJ1-4; 9 nucleotides line up with TRBD1. The sequencing input was peripheral blood. The clonotype comes from a woman in her fifties or sixties with active or convalescent COVID-19. CDR3 bases: TGTGCCACCAGGACAGGGGTGATAGAAAAACTGTTTTTT. Translation gives CATRTGVIEKLFF.